This T cell receptor beta chain was captured by sequencing in a study of shared clonotypes between healthy human individuals. CDR1 SNHLY and CDR2 FYNNEI come from the germline V gene. V dropped 7 bases and J dropped 1 base, with 12 bases sitting between them. There are 14 residues in the CDR3. The study drew all its donors from Caucasian adults living in Nashville, Tennessee. The unsorted samples took about 90 million PBMCs to get genomic DNA. This clone came up a few times. The authors ran the assay at deep level. Authors' data handling: Without quality scores, immunoSEQ junctional reads could not be filtered like full-length reads. This table comes from immunoSEQ multiplex PCR, and its TCRdb copy is limited to in-frame clones, with some not included. V and J calls plus clone size are reproduced from that table; the DNA served to infer D and trimming. Of around 450,000 clones in the sample, around 79% were seen once.

This chain uses TRBV2 with TRBJ2-3; D gene ambiguous. The sequence came from a woman aged 40 to 55 in good health. Some clones in this sample may be carry-over from other donors' samples. The sample comprised PBMCs. The CDR3 loop reads CASKAGRGTDTQYF. The CDR3, as DNA: TGTGCCAGCAAGGCTGGAAGGGGCACAGATACGCAGTATTTT.